The 29 T cell receptor beta chains below all came from one sample that was sequenced in a study of cytomegalovirus exposure and HLA in healthy donors. PCR used 60 Vbeta primers and 13 Jbeta primers. TCRdb's copy holds only in-frame clones and misses some; the assay was immunoSEQ multiplex PCR. The table shows 100,000 to 150,000 clones, with more than 80% occurring only once. Sequencing was performed on PBMCs. The source is a man aged 25 to 40 in good health and CMV-seronegative.

This clone has just one count. J is TRBJ2-7 and V is TRBV6-5, with 12 bases fitting TRBD2. V lost 6 bases, J lost 3 bases, and 6 bases stayed unmatched. The CDR3 is made up of 15 amino acids. Per germline, CDR1 MNHEY and CDR2 SVGAGI. In DNA, the CDR3 is TGTGCCAGCAGGCCCCCTAGCGGGAGGGGCTACGAGCAGTACTTC. It is translated as CASRPPSGRGYEQYF.

The chain joins TRBV27 to TRBJ1-2; tentatively, D is TRBD1 (6 bases). V was shortened by 2 bases and J by 7 bases, with 11 bases between the two germline ends. The CDR3 sequence is 13 residues long. Germline CDR1 is MNHEY and CDR2 is SMNVEV (reference sequence). Here the CDR3 reads CASSLRGAPGYTF. As DNA, the CDR3 is TGTGCCAGCAGTTTACGGGGGGCCCCTGGCTACACCTTC.

In this sample, this clone turned up once. The V call is TRBV10-1, the J call TRBJ1-3, with D perhaps matching TRBD1 (6 bases). V was trimmed by 6 bases and J by 2 bases, leaving 17 bases between them. The V gene's germline CDR1 is WNHNN and CDR2 SYGVQD (reference sequence). The CDR3 is 16 amino acids. The CDR3 reads CASSQGQPWTGNTIYF. CDR3 sequence (DNA): TGCGCCAGCAGCCAAGGACAGCCCTGGACTGGAAACACCATATATTTT.

The chain links TRBV27 to TRBJ2-1; the D gene is possibly TRBD2 (6 bases). CDR1 MNHEY and CDR2 SMNVEV come from the germline V gene (reference sequence). The ends were cut back, 8 bases at V and 0 bases at J, with 14 bases in the middle. The CDR3 has 15 amino acids. The CDR3 sequence is CASWPGVGSYNEQFF. Here the CDR3 DNA reads TGTGCCAGCTGGCCGGGAGTAGGCTCCTACAATGAGCAGTTCTTC.

The chain uses TRBV7-9 and TRBJ2-2; TRBD1 might be the D (5 bases). Trimming stripped 3 bases from V and 7 bases from J, with 15 bases between. Germline-derived CDR1 and CDR2 are SEHNR and FQNEAQ (reference sequence). The CDR3 loop spans 15 amino acids. Written as DNA, the CDR3 is TGTGCCAGCAGCTTCGGCCAGGGAAGTGGCGGGGAGCTGTTTTTT. As protein: CASSFGQGSGGELFF.

V usage is TRBV2 and J usage is TRBJ2-1, with 8 bases lining up with TRBD1. From germline, CDR1 is SNHLY and CDR2 FYNNEI. V dropped 3 bases and J dropped 7; count of bases not matched to a gene: 8. The CDR3 runs to 15 residues. Here the CDR3 reads CASSDPGGALNEQFF. DNA of the CDR3: TGTGCCAGCAGTGACCCAGGGGGCGCATTAAATGAGCAGTTCTTC.

This chain links TRBV28 with TRBJ2-7; D might be TRBD1 (5 bases). Germline assignment: CDR1 MDHEN and CDR2 SYDVKM. The CDR3 runs 13 residues. Trimming took off 4 bases at V and 3 bases at J, with 10 bases between the two ends. The CDR3 DNA sequence: TGTGCCAGCAGTTCGACAGCTTACTACGAGCAGTACTTC. Translation: CASSSTAYYEQYF.

V and J are TRBV28 and TRBJ1-1; maybe TRBD1 (5 bases). V lost 6 bases and J lost 4, with 21 bases in between. The CDR3 is 16 residues long. Looked up from germline, CDR1 is MDHEN and CDR2 is SYDVKM. CDR3 sequence reads: CASSSQGPRMGTEAFF. The DNA of the CDR3 is TGTGCCAGCAGCTCCCAGGGCCCCCGGATGGGCACTGAAGCTTTCTTT.

The chain uses TRBV7-8 and TRBJ2-5, with D maybe TRBD1 (5 bases). V shed 2 bases and J shed 5 bases, with 12 bases lying between them. The CDR3 spans 14 residues. Germline loops: CDR1 SGHVS, CDR2 FQNEAQ. Written as DNA, the CDR3 is TGTGCCAGCAGCTTACTGGAATGGGGCGAGACCCAGTACTTC. It encodes CASSLLEWGETQYF.

This clone has only a few counts. The V call is TRBV5-1, the J call TRBJ2-5; unclear D gene. CDR1 and CDR2 from the germline V gene are SGHRS and YFSETQ. Trimming left V 1 base short and J 2 bases short, with 15 bases between. There are 16 residues in the CDR3. CDR3 DNA sequence: TGCGCCAGCAGCTTGCTGCGAGGCTCTCCACAAGAGACCCAGTACTTC. It yields the protein CASSLLRGSPQETQYF.

The gene calls are TRBV10-3 and TRBJ2-7; 12 positions agree with TRBD2. The CDR3 loop spans 17 amino acids. V shed 2 bases, J shed 3 bases, and the junction held 8 bases outside the gene matches. Germline lookup yields CDR1 ENHRY and CDR2 SYGVKD. The CDR3 DNA reads TGTGCCATCAGTGAGCCAACTAGCGGGAGGACTCTCTACGAGCAGTACTTC. Translation: CAISEPTSGRTLYEQYF.

The V and J genes are TRBV27 and TRBJ1-2, with D perhaps TRBD1 (6 bases). The germline V gene has CDR1 MNHEY and CDR2 SMNVEV (reference sequence). Trimming stripped 5 bases from V and 3 bases from J, with 10 bases between. CDR3 size: 13 residues. The CDR3 sequence: CASSIGQYYGYTF. Written as DNA, the CDR3 is TGTGCCAGCAGTATCGGACAGTACTATGGCTACACCTTC.

The genes are TRBV5-1 and TRBJ2-1; 9 bases are shared with TRBD1. The CDR3 is 14 residues long. Trimming cost V 4 bases and J 8 bases; bases outside gene matches: 7. Germline CDR1 is SGHRS and CDR2 is YFSETQ. CDR3 bases: TGCGCCAGCAGCCAGACAGGGGGTTTAGATGAGCAGTTCTTC. As protein: CASSQTGGLDEQFF.

The gene calls are TRBV27 and TRBJ1-5; D uncertain. The ends were cut back, 1 base at V and 0 bases at J, with 16 bases in the middle. This CDR3 comprises 18 residues. Germline CDR1 MNHEY, CDR2 SMNVEV (reference sequence). CDR3 region: CASSLYPPRVTSNQPQHF. The CDR3 DNA reads TGTGCCAGCAGTTTATATCCCCCCCGGGTGACTAGCAATCAGCCCCAGCATTTT.

The genes are TRBV19 and TRBJ2-7; 7 positions agree with TRBD1. V lost 4 bases to trimming and J lost 2 bases; unmatched junction nucleotides: 5. The CDR3 loop spans 14 amino acids. Germline assignment: CDR1 LNHDA and CDR2 SQIVND (reference sequence). This CDR3 is CASSTGTVTYEQYF. The CDR3 DNA follows: TGTGCCAGTAGTACCGGGACAGTCACCTACGAGCAGTACTTC.

This clone has just one count. The chain couples TRBV19 to TRBJ2-2; D possibly corresponds to TRBD2 (6 bases). The CDR3 spans 16 residues. CDR1 is LNHDA and CDR2 is SQIVND in the germline V gene (reference sequence). V gave up 6 bases and J gave up 6 bases, with 20 bases separating them. Here the CDR3 reads CASRPAGPHPPGELFF. The CDR3 DNA follows: TGTGCCAGTAGACCAGCGGGCCCCCACCCCCCCGGGGAGCTGTTTTTT.

The chain uses TRBV10-3 and TRBJ1-5; 7 bases align to TRBD1. Germline trimming cut 6 bases from V and 6 bases from J; bases unmatched to any gene: 11. The germline CDR1 and CDR2 sequences are ENHRY and SYGVKD. The CDR3 sequence is 15 residues long. CDR3: CAIRGDREEGQPQHF. The CDR3 DNA reads as TGTGCCATCAGAGGCGACAGGGAGGAGGGTCAGCCCCAGCATTTT.

This chain connects TRBV5-1 to TRBJ2-3, with 8 positions matching TRBD2. The CDR3 has 16 amino acids. Germline assignment: CDR1 SGHRS and CDR2 YFSETQ. J lost 3 bases, V lost 5 bases, and 11 bases had no gene match. The CDR3: CASSPTGTSRTDTQYF. CDR3 coding DNA: TGCGCCAGCAGTCCAACCGGGACTAGTAGGACAGATACGCAGTATTTT. The full variable domain, its missing parts supplied by reference TRBV5-1 and TRBJ2-3, is KAGVTQTPRYLIKTRGQQVTLSCSPISGHRSVSWYQQTPGQGLQFLFEYFSETQRNKGNFPGRFSGRQFSNSRSEMNVSTLELGDSALYLCASSPTGTSRTDTQYFGPGTRLTVL.

V is TRBV28 and J is TRBJ2-7, with a weak D call TRBD2 (5 bases). Trimming took off 1 base at V and 2 bases at J, with 9 bases between the two ends. The CDR3 runs 14 residues. Germline lookup yields CDR1 MDHEN and CDR2 SYDVKM. The CDR3 DNA reads as TGTGCCAGCAGTTTATCGGGGTCCCCCTACGAGCAGTACTTC. This translates into CASSLSGSPYEQYF.

About this clone: The junction shows a germline mismatch at one end, possibly a read error. This chain joins TRBV5-6 and TRBJ1-2; TRBD1 is a possible D gene (5 bases). Germline lookup yields CDR1 SGHDT and CDR2 YYEEEE. The CDR3 contains 15 residues. The CDR3: CASSLAAGLDYGYPF. The CDR3 region has the DNA TGTGCCAGCAGCTTGGCGGCGGGGCTCGACTATGGCTACCCCTTC.

The sample holds many counts of this clone. The chain employs TRBV15 and TRBJ1-3, with 8 nucleotides matching TRBD1. Germline V gene lookup returns CDR1 LNHNV and CDR2 YYDKDF (reference sequence). CDR3 size: 15 residues. V lost 0 bases, J lost 6 bases, and 4 bases stayed unmatched. CDR3 coding DNA: TGTGCCACCAGCAGAGATAAGGGACAGGCAAACACCATATATTTT. It encodes CATSRDKGQANTIYF.

The V call is TRBV21-1, the J call TRBJ2-1; no check of the table's D call, TRBD2, against the DNA was made. TRBV21-1 is designated a pseudogene. CDR3 size: 17 residues. The DNA for the CDR3 is TGTGCCAGCAGCCCGGGCCTGGGGCTAGCGGACTACAATGAGCAGTTCTTC. It specifies CASSPGLGLADYNEQFF.

This chain uses TRBV4-3 with TRBJ2-7; tentatively, D is TRBD2 (6 bases). V lost 0 bases and J 1 base, leaving 13 bases between the germline ends. The CDR3 is 16 residues long. The germline gives CDR1 LGHNA, CDR2 YSLEER. The CDR3 protein is CASSQDARGTSYEQYF. The CDR3 DNA reads as TGCGCCAGCAGCCAAGATGCACGGGGGACGTCCTACGAGCAGTACTTC.

The chain is built from TRBV19 and TRBJ2-2, with TRBD2 matching 8 bases. The V gene end was trimmed by 10 bases and the J gene end by 10 bases; junction bases not matched to a gene: 17. Germline V gene data show CDR1 as LNHDA and CDR2 as SQIVND (reference sequence). The CDR3 totals 15 residues. CDR3 DNA sequence: TGTGCCACCTGCCCGGGAGGGCCTTATGTCGAGGAGCTGTTTTTT. It translates to CATCPGGPYVEELFF. Supplemented by reference TRBV19 and TRBJ2-2, the full variable domain reads DGGITQSPKYLFRKEGQNVTLSCEQNLNHDAMYWYRQDPGQGLRLIYYSQIVNDFQKGDIAEGYSVSREKKESFPLTVTSAQKNPTAFYLCATCPGGPYVEELFFGEGSRLTVL.

This chain uses TRBV25-1 with TRBJ2-7; D perhaps matches TRBD1 (5 bases). This CDR3 spans 18 amino acids. V was clipped by 4 bases and J by 4 bases, with 26 bases between them. From germline, CDR1 is MGHDK and CDR2 SYGVNS. CDR3 sequence reads: CASSGSRDLGSTRYEQYF. CDR3 nucleotides: TGTGCCAGCAGTGGGTCCAGGGATCTGGGTTCTACGCGTTACGAGCAGTACTTC.

This clone has just a few counts. The CDR3 region is CASSLSGQNNEQFF. The CDR3 coding sequence is TGTGCCAGCAGTTTATCAGGACAGAACAATGAGCAGTTCTTC. The gene calls are TRBV27 and TRBJ2-1; TRBD1 is a possible D gene (6 bases). The germline V gene encodes CDR1 MNHEY and CDR2 SMNVEV (reference sequence). The V end lost 0 bases, the J end lost 5 bases, and 8 bases lay between the germline ends. The CDR3 loop spans 14 amino acids.

J is TRBJ2-1 and V is TRBV20-1; weak D call: TRBD1 (5 bases). This CDR3 is built from 11 residues. Deletions cut 6 bases from V and 8 bases from J, with 11 bases between. Germline V lookup: CDR1 DFQATT, CDR2 SNEGSKA (reference sequence). This CDR3 reads CSALPGYEQFF. CDR3 bases: TGCAGTGCCCTCCCAGGGTATGAGCAGTTCTTC.

This clone occurred a few times. The chain has TRBV11-3 and TRBJ2-3; 9 nucleotides match TRBD1. CDR1 and CDR2 from the germline V gene are SGHNT and YENEEA. Losses at the gene ends were 4 bases for V and 6 bases for J; bases not matched to a gene: 5. The CDR3 runs 14 residues. The CDR3, as DNA: TGTGCCAGCAGCTCCCGGACAGGGGCGGATACGCAGTATTTT. This encodes CASSSRTGADTQYF.

This clone was counted a single time. The genes are TRBV5-1 and TRBJ1-5, with D maybe TRBD1 (5 bases). There are 15 residues in the CDR3. Germline V gene lookup returns CDR1 SGHRS and CDR2 YFSETQ. Between the trimmed V and J ends, which lost 1 base and 2 bases, there was a span of 10 bases. Written as DNA, the CDR3 is TGCGCCAGCAGCTTGAATGGGGCTGGCAATCAGCCCCAGCATTTT. Translating gives CASSLNGAGNQPQHF.